This TCR beta chain was obtained from a study of blood T cell repertoires in COVID-19. At the level of the study: Researchers got acute and convalescent COVID-19 samples from the United States, Italy and Spain.

Per the study methods: Using reference gene primer amplification, nucleated cell counts were estimated. This table comes from immunoSEQ multiplex PCR, and its TCRdb copy is limited to in-frame clones, with some not included. From that table come the V and J calls and clone size; the DNA was used to work out D and trimming. The sample contains around 250,000 clones, around 81% of which appear only once. Trimming stripped 6 bases from V and 10 bases from J, with 10 bases between. The CDR3 sequence is 11 residues long. Germline loops: CDR1 MNHEY, CDR2 SVGEGT. The chain combines TRBV6-2 or TRBV6-3 with TRBJ2-1, with unresolved D. The clonotype comes from a man aged 25-45 years who had recovered from COVID-19. The sequenced sample consisted of peripheral blood. The CDR3 reads CASSGGPEQFF. In nucleotides, the CDR3 is TGTGCCAGCAGCGGCGGCCCAGAGCAGTTCTTC.